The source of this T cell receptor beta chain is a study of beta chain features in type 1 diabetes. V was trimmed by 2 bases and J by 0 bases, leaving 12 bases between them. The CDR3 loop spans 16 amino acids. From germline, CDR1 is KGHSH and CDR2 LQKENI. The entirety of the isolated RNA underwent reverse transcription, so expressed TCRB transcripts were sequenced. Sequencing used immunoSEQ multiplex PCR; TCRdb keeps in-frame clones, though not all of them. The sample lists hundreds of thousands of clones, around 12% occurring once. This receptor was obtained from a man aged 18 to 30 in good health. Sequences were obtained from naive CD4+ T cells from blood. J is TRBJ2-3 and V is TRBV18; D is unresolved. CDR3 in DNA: TGTGCCAGCTCACCAATGGGCACCCGGAGCACAGATACGCAGTATTTT. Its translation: CASSPMGTRSTDTQYF.